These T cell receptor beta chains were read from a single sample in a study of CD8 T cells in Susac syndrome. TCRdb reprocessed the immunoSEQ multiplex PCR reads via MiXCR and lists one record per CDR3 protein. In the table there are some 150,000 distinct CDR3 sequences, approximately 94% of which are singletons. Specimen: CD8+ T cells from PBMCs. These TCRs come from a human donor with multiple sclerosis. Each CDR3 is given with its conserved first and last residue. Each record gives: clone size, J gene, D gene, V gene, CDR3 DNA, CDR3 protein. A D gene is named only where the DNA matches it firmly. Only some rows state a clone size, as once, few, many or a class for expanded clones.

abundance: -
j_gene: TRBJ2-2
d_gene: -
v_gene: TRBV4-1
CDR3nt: TGCGCCAGCAGCCAAGATCTGGGGGGCACCGGGGAGCTGTTTTTT
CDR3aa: CASSQDLGGTGELFF

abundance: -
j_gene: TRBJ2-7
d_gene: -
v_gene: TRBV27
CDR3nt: TGTGCCAGCAGTTTAAGTTGGGGCTACGAGCAGTACTTC
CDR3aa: CASSLSWGYEQYF

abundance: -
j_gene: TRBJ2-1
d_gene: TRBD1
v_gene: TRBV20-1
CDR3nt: TGCAGTGCGCAATCAGGGGGTCCAAACAATGAGCAGTTCTTC
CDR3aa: CSAQSGGPNNEQFF

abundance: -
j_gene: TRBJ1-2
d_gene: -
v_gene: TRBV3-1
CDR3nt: TGTGCCAGCAGCCAAGCCGGGATCTACTATGGCTACACCTTC
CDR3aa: CASSQAGIYYGYTF

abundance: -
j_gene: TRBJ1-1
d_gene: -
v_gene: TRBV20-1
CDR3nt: TGCAGTGCTCATACAACCGGGACGGAGGACACTGAAGCTTTCTTT
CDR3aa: CSAHTTGTEDTEAFF

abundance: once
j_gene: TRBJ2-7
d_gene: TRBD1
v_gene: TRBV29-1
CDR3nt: TGCAGCGTTGAAGATCTAGAGAGGGGGCCAATAATTCGAGAGCAGTACTTC
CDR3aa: CSVEDLERGPIIREQYF

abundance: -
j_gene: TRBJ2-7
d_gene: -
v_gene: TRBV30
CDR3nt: TGTGCCTGGAGTGTCGGCAGGGCCAGCGAGCAGTACTTC
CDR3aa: CAWSVGRASEQYF

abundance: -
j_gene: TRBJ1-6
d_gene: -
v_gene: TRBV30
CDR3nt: TGTGCCTGGAGTGCGGCGGACACTAATAATTCACCCCTCCACTTT
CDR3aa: CAWSAADTNNSPLHF

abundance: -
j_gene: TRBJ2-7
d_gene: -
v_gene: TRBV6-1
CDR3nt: TGTGCCAGCAGTGAAGGGTACAGGGACGAGCAGTACTTC
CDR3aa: CASSEGYRDEQYF

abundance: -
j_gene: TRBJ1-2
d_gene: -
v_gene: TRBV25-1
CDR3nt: TGTGCCAGCAGTGAATATGGGGTAAACTATGGCTACACCTTC
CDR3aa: CASSEYGVNYGYTF

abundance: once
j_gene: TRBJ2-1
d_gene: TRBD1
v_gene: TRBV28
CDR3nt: TGTGCCAGCAGTTTCCCCCGGACAGGGTTCGACAATGAGCAGTTCTTC
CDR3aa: CASSFPRTGFDNEQFF

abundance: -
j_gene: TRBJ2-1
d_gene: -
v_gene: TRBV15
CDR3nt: TGTGCCACCAGCAGAGATGGATACAATGAGCAGTTCTTC
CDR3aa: CATSRDGYNEQFF

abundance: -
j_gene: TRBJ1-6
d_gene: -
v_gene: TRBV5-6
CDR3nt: TGTGCCAGCAGCTTTAAGCATTCACCCCTCCACTTT
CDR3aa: CASSFKHSPLHF

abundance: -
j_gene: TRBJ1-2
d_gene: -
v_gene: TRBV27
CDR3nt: TGTGCCAGCAGTTTAGTCGGTTCTGACTATGGCTACACCTTC
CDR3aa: CASSLVGSDYGYTF

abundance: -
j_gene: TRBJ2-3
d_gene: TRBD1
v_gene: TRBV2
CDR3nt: TGTGCCAGCAGTGAATCACGACAGGGTCGGGGCGCAGATACGCAGTATTTT
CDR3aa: CASSESRQGRGADTQYF

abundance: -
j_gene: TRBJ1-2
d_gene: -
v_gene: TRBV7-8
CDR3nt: TGTGCCAGCAGCTTATACCCAGGGAACTATGGCTACACCTTC
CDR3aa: CASSLYPGNYGYTF

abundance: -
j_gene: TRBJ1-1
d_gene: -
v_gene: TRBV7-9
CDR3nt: TGTGCCAGCATCTGGAACACTGAAGCTTTCTTT
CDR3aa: CASIWNTEAFF

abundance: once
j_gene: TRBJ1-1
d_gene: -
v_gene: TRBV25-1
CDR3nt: TGTGCCAGCACTAGGGGAGTGAACACTGAAGCTTTCTTT
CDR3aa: CASTRGVNTEAFF

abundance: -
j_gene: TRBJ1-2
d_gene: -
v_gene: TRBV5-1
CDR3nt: TGCGCCAGCAGCTTGGGTCGCACGGACTATGGCTACACCTTC
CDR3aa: CASSLGRTDYGYTF

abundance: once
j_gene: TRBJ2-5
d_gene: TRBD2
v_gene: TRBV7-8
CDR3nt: TGTGCCAGCAGCTTAAGGGTAGCGGGGGGGCGAGAGACCCAGTACTTC
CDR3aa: CASSLRVAGGRETQYF

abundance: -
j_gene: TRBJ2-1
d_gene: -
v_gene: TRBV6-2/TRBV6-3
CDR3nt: TGTGCCAGCAGTTACGCAGGGAGATCCTACAATGAGCAGTTCTTC
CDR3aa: CASSYAGRSYNEQFF

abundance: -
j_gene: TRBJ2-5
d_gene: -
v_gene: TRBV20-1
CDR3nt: TGCAGTGCTAGAGCCCGACAGAGTAATCAAGAGACCCAGTACTTC
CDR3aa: CSARARQSNQETQYF

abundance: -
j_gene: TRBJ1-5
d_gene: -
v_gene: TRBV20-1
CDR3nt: TGCAGTGCTACAGAGGACAATCAGCCCCAGCATTTT
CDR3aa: CSATEDNQPQHF

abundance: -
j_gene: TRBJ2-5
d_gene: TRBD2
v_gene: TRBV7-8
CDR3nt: TGTGCCAGCAGCTTAGGTGGGGGGGGAGAGACCCAGTACTTC
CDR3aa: CASSLGGGGETQYF

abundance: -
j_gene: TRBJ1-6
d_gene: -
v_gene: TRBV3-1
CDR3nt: TGTGCCAGCAGCCCCGAAAGCTCAAGCTCCTATAATTCACCCCTCCACTTT
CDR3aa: CASSPESSSSYNSPLHF

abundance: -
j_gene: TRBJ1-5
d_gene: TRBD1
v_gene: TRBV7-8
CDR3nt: TGTGCCAGCAGCCCTAGCCGGGGACAGGGTGGCAATCAGCCCCAGCATTTT
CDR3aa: CASSPSRGQGGNQPQHF

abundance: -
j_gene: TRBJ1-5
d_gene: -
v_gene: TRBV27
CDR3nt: TGTGCCAGCAGCCTCCGGGGGGCGGACAATCAGCCCCAGCATTTT
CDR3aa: CASSLRGADNQPQHF

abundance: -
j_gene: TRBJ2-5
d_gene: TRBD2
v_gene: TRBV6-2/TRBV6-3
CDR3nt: TGTGCCAGCAGTCGAAGTTCGCTAAGCGGGGGTGTAACTGAGACCCAGTACTTC
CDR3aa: CASSRSSLSGGVTETQYF

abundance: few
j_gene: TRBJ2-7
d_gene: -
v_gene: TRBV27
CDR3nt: TGTGCCAGCAGTTTATCGCAGGGATCCTACGAGCAGTACTTC
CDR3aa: CASSLSQGSYEQYF

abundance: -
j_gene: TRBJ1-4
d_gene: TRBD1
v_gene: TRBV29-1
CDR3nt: TGCAGCGTCAGAAGGGACAGCCCAAATGAAAAACTGTTTTTT
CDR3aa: CSVRRDSPNEKLFF

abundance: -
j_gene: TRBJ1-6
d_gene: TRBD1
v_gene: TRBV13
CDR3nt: TGTGCCAGCAGCTTGGGAGACAGGGGGGATAGTTCACCCCTCCACTTT
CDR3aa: CASSLGDRGDSSPLHF

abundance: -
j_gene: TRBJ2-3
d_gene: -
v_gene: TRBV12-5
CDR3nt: TGTGCTAGTGGCCCTAACACAGATACGCAGTATTTT
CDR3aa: CASGPNTDTQYF

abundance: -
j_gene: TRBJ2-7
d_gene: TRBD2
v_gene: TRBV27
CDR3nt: TGTGCCAGCACCGCCTCGGGGGGGGACACCTCCTACGAGCAGTACTTC
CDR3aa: CASTASGGDTSYEQYF

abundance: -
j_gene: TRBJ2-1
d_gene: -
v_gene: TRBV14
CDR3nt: TGTGCCAGCAGCCAAGATTGGCGGGGGCTAAGCTCCTACAATGAGCAGTTCTTC
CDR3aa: CASSQDWRGLSSYNEQFF

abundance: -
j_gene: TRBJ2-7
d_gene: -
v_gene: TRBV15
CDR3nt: TGTGCCACCAAAATGGAGGGTTCCCTCTACGAGCAGTACTTC
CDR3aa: CATKMEGSLYEQYF

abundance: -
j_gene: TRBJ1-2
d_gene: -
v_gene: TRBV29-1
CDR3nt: TGCAGCGCGGTTGGGGGTCACAGGTCCGACTACACCTTC
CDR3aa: CSAVGGHRSDYTF

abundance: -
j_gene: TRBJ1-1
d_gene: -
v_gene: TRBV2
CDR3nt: TGTGCCAGCAGTGATTGGGGGGGGAACACTGAAGCTTTCTTT
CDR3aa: CASSDWGGNTEAFF

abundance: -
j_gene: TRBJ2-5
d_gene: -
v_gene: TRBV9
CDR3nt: TGTGCCAGCAGCCCCCGCGGGGCGACACAAGAGACCCAGTACTTC
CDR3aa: CASSPRGATQETQYF

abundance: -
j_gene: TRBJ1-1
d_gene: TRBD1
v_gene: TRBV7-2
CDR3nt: TGTGCCAGCAGCCAAACAGGGGAGTGGGTGACTGAAGCTTTCTTT
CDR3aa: CASSQTGEWVTEAFF

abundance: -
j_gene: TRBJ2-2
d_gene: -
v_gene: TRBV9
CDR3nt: TGTGCCAGCAGCGTAGGGCAGGGAAGCACCGGGGAGCTGTTTTTT
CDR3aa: CASSVGQGSTGELFF

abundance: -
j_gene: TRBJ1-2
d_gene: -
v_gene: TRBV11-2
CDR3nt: TGTGCCAGCAGCGACGAGTATTCCGGCAGCCCGTGGCATAAACCTTATGGCTACACCTTC
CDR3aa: CASSDEYSGSPWHKPYGYTF